This TCR beta chain was retrieved from a study of breast tumors, draining lymph nodes, adjacent tissues (dated by TCRdb to between 2015 and 2016). The study in broad terms: The study compared TCR beta repertoires across tumor, adjacent nontumor tissue and axillary lymph nodes from breast cancer patients. The study was designed to assess the relationships and possible T-cell exchange between tumor, surrounding tissue and draining lymph node repertoires in human breast cancer.

Paper-wide results and their limitations: The conclusion that tumor T cells originate in lymph nodes was framed as consistent with a hypothesis rather than directly demonstrated. The data were considered consistent with the idea that most tumor T cells come from the lymph node and then expand in tumor tissue. The similarity between tumor and nontumor tissue repertoires was significantly greater in luminal-like breast cancer than in basal-like breast cancer. Tumors showed preferential V and J gene usage, and their T-cell repertoire diversity fell below that of lymph nodes yet above that of nontumor tissue.

The axillary draining lymph nodes of breast cancer patients were the source of the lymph node samples. Sequencing was carried out with an Illumina HiSeq 2000. TCR beta chain libraries were generated by multiplex PCR amplification. High-throughput sequencing was used to analyze the amplified TCR beta chain products. TCRdb reanalyzed the raw reads on its own, using fastp at Q25 for trimming and MiXCR for clone calling, and kept in-frame beta chains. Merged by CDR3 protein, the rows form single entries marked with the most common genes and DNA. The sample table shows around 230,000 distinct CDR3 sequences, and approximately 36% are seen once. The top ten clonotypes cover about 3.9% of the sample. The CDR3 holds 14 amino acids from the cysteine to the phenylalanine. The kept DNA is CDR3 alone, 42 bases in frame from the first base. V loses 2 bases at its end and J loses 8 bases; junction bases beyond the gene matches: 8. Reading the germline V gene (reference sequence) gives CDR1 GTSNPN and CDR2 SVGIG.

This clonotype was counted ten times or more. The antigen it binds to is not known. No qualities accompany the bases; no much larger clone lies one base away. Rearrangement joined TRBV30 to TRBJ2-2; 7 central nucleotides agree with TRBD1. The TCR comes from a female donor with breast cancer. Some clones in this sample may be carry-over from other donors' samples. The sample taken for sequencing was axillary lymph node tissue. The nucleotide sequence is TGTGCCTGGAGTCCGGACAGGAGATATGGGGAGCTGTTTTTT. The resulting protein is CAWSPDRRYGELFF.